The 18 T cell receptor beta chains below all came from one sample that was sequenced in a study of Ad26.COV2.S vaccination and SARS-CoV-2 variants. Treatment here: around 19 received Ad26.COV2.S at low or high dose, single or two shots; about five received placebo; per-sample allocation not given. Samples were taken on day 63 after the first vaccine or placebo injection. Profiled with immunoSEQ multiplex PCR; TCRdb holds only in-frame clones, not every one. Found here are about 350,000 clones, about 88% of them singletons; the top ten hold roughly 3.1%. The material sequenced was peripheral blood, taken in a trial of Ad26.COV2.S vaccine versus placebo. These receptor sequences come from a person aged 18-60 years who received the Ad26.COV2.S COVID-19 vaccine or a placebo.

The chain has TRBV3-1 (or the pseudogene TRBV3-2) and TRBJ2-1; the match to TRBD2 covers 7 bases. Losses at the gene ends were 1 base for V and 10 bases for J; bases not matched to a gene: 13. Germline values: CDR1 LGHDT, CDR2 YNNKEL (reference sequence). This CDR3 is built from 16 residues. CDR3 protein: CASSQVQGGGSGEQFF. The CDR3 coding sequence is TGTGCCAGCAGCCAAGTCCAGGGCGGGGGATCGGGCGAGCAGTTCTTC.

This chain joins TRBV23-1 and TRBJ2-7, with 7 bases lining up with TRBD1. TRBV23-1 is treated as an ORF (open reading frame) with a function not yet certain. CDR3 length: 15 amino acids. V shed 7 bases, J shed 4 bases, and the junction held 13 bases outside the gene matches. The CDR3 region has the DNA TGCGCCAGCAACCTTTGGACAGGTCGAAAGTACGAGCAGTACTTC. It is translated as CASNLWTGRKYEQYF.

The chain has TRBV29-1 and TRBJ2-4, with TRBD1 as a possible D gene (6 bases). The length of the CDR3 is 16 residues. The V and J ends lost 7 bases and 0 bases respectively, with 19 bases between them. Germline V CDR1 and CDR2: SQVTM, ANQGSEA. CDR3 sequence reads: CSARIDRRVAKNIQYF. The CDR3 DNA reads as TGCAGCGCCAGAATTGACAGGAGAGTAGCCAAAAACATTCAGTACTTC.

The chain combines TRBV6-5 with TRBJ1-1; 8 bases match TRBD1. CDR3 length equals 14 residues. The germline V gene encodes CDR1 MNHEY and CDR2 SVGAGI. J gave up 4 bases and V 6 bases, and 7 bases lay outside the gene matches. CDR3 sequence reads: CASRGGQGGTEAFF. CDR3 DNA sequence: TGTGCCAGCAGAGGAGGACAGGGCGGCACTGAAGCTTTCTTT.

The CDR3, as DNA: TGCGCCAGCAGCTTAAAGACAGGGGACGAGACCCAGTACTTC. Translated, it gives CASSLKTGDETQYF. The chain uses TRBV5-1 and TRBJ2-5, with 8 bases identical to TRBD1. Germline V gene lookup returns CDR1 SGHRS and CDR2 YFSETQ. This CDR3 has 14 amino acids. Trimming cost V 2 bases and J 5 bases; bases outside gene matches: 5.

This clone was counted many times. This chain joins TRBV6-4 and TRBJ2-2, with D tentatively TRBD1 (5 bases). V dropped 6 bases and J dropped 5 bases, with 10 bases sitting between them. The CDR3 is 13 residues long. Looked up from germline, CDR1 is MRHNA and CDR2 is SNTAGT. Here the CDR3 reads CASSQGETGELFF. The CDR3 region has the DNA TGTGCCAGCAGCCAAGGGGAAACCGGGGAGCTGTTTTTT.

CDR3 nucleotides: TGTGCCAGCTCAATGACAGGGGGCTCTGGGCAGTACTTC. It yields the protein CASSMTGGSGQYF. This chain joins TRBV18 and TRBJ2-7; TRBD1 matches at 10 bases. The CDR3 runs 13 residues. V shed 5 bases, J shed 9 bases, and the junction held 7 bases outside the gene matches. CDR1 KGHSH and CDR2 LQKENI come from the germline V gene.

The chain carries TRBV7-9 and TRBJ2-3; D unclear. CDR3 length: 12 residues. V lost 8 bases and J lost 0, with 6 bases in between. Germline V gene sequence: CDR1 SEHNR, CDR2 FQNEAQ (reference sequence). CDR3 protein: CASHSSTDTQYF. The CDR3 coding sequence is TGTGCCAGCCACAGTAGCACAGATACGCAGTATTTT.

J is TRBJ2-1 and V is TRBV5-8; the match to TRBD1 covers 8 bases. The CDR3 runs to 17 residues. Germline-derived CDR1 and CDR2 are SGHTS and YDEGEE. V was clipped by 0 bases and J by 4 bases; unmatched bases: 9. CDR3: CASSLASSGTGYNEQFF. In nucleotides, the CDR3 is TGTGCCAGCAGCTTGGCCTCCTCCGGGACAGGATACAATGAGCAGTTCTTC.

This clone came up once. This rearrangement joins TRBV7-8 to TRBJ1-4, with D tentatively TRBD1 (6 bases). This CDR3 spans 15 amino acids. Trimming took 1 base from V and 7 from J, leaving 13 bases between them. CDR1 is SGHVS, CDR2 FQNEAQ, per germline. The CDR3 coding sequence is TGTGCCAGCAGCTTAGTTTCAGGGGCGGGTGAAAAACTGTTTTTT. It translates to CASSLVSGAGEKLFF.

The J gene is TRBJ2-1, the V gene TRBV18; 9 bases line up with TRBD2. Trimming removed 3 bases from V and 3 bases from J; junction bases left unmatched: 0. The CDR3 sequence is 14 residues long. Looked up from germline, CDR1 is KGHSH and CDR2 is LQKENI. CDR3 sequence: CASSPSGSYNEQFF. CDR3 bases: TGTGCCAGCTCACCTAGCGGGAGCTACAATGAGCAGTTCTTC.

This chain uses TRBV30 with TRBJ2-2; no clear D. Trimming took off 2 bases at V and 5 bases at J, with 12 bases between the two ends. The length of the CDR3 is 14 residues. CDR1 is GTSNPN, CDR2 SVGIG, per germline (reference sequence). In DNA, the CDR3 is TGTGCCTGGAGTTTGTGGGTTAGGACCGGGGAGCTGTTTTTT. Translation: CAWSLWVRTGELFF.

The chain employs TRBV15 and TRBJ2-1, with unresolved D. The CDR3 sequence is 12 residues long. Germline V gene lookup returns CDR1 LNHNV and CDR2 YYDKDF (reference sequence). V dropped 2 bases and J dropped 13 bases, with 12 bases sitting between them. The CDR3 DNA reads TGTGCCACCAGCAGAACACCCCCGGTTCAGTTCTTC. It specifies CATSRTPPVQFF. Combining the CDR3 with reference TRBV15 and TRBJ2-1 gives the whole variable domain DAMVIQNPRYQVTQFGKPVTLSCSQTLNHNVMYWYQQKSSQAPKLLFHYYDKDFNNEADTPDNFQSRRPNTSFCFLDIRSPGLGDTAMYLCATSRTPPVQFFGPGTRLTVL.

The J gene is TRBJ1-2, the V gene TRBV30, with 7 bases aligning to TRBD1. The trim removed 4 bases at V and 2 bases at J, leaving 4 bases unmatched. Germline loops: CDR1 GTSNPN, CDR2 SVGIG (reference sequence). This CDR3 has 13 residues. The CDR3 DNA reads TGTGCCTGGATACCGACAGGGAACTATGGCTACACCTTC. It codes for CAWIPTGNYGYTF.

The chain uses TRBV11-2 and TRBJ2-4; D uncertain. CDR3 size: 18 residues. Trimming took off 1 base at V and 0 bases at J, with 16 bases between the two ends. Germline lookup yields CDR1 SGHAT and CDR2 FQNNGV. CDR3 region: CASSLVVRNTIAKNIQYF. The CDR3 bases are TGTGCCAGCAGCTTAGTCGTCAGAAATACCATAGCCAAAAACATTCAGTACTTC.

The genes are TRBV25-1 and TRBJ2-4; TRBD1 aligns across 7 bases. Germline V CDR1 and CDR2: MGHDK, SYGVNS. The trim removed 6 bases at V and 1 base at J, leaving 9 bases unmatched. The CDR3 is made up of 16 amino acids. The CDR3 loop reads CASRAMAGGAKNIQYF. The CDR3, as DNA: TGTGCCAGCAGAGCTATGGCAGGGGGTGCCAAAAACATTCAGTACTTC.

The chain couples TRBV9 to TRBJ2-1; possibly TRBD1 for D (5 bases). CDR3 length: 16 residues. The germline CDR1 and CDR2 sequences are SGDLS and YYNGEE. Trimming shortened V by 0 bases and J by 2 bases, and 12 bases separated the two germline ends. The CDR3, as DNA: TGTGCCAGCAGCGTAGCTATACAGACAGCCTACAATGAGCAGTTCTTC. It yields the protein CASSVAIQTAYNEQFF.

Concerning this clone: The same CDR3 can be traced to other DNA sequences in this sample. This rearrangement joins TRBV5-4 to TRBJ1-2, with a tentative D call TRBD1 (5 bases). CDR3 length: 14 residues. V lost 2 bases and J lost 2, with 10 bases in between. Germline V CDR1 and CDR2: SGHNT, YYREEE (reference sequence). CDR3 bases: TGTGCCAGCAGCTTCGGGACCGCAAACTATGGCTACACCTTC. Protein: CASSFGTANYGYTF.